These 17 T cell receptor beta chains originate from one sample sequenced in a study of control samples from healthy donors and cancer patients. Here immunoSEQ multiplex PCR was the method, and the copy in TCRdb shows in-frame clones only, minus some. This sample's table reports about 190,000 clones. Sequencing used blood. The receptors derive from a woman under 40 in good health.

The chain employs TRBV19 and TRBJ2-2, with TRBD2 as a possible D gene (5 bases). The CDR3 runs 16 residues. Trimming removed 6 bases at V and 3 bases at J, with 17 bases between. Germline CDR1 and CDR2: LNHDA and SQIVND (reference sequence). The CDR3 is CASRVYSLGDTGELFF. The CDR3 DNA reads TGTGCCAGTAGAGTATACAGTTTGGGAGACACCGGGGAGCTGTTTTTT.

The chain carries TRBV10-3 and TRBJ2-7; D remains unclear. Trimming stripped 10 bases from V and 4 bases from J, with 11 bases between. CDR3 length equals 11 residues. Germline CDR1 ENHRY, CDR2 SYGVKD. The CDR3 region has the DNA TGTGCCACCCAGACTTATTACGAGCAGTACTTC. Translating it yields CATQTYYEQYF.

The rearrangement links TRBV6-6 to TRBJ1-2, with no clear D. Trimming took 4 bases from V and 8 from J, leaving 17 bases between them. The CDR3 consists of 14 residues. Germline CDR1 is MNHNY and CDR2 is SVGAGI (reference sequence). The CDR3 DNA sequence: TGTGCCAGCAGTTCCGCATCAGAAGGAGGAGGCTACACCTTC. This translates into CASSSASEGGGYTF.

CDR3 nucleotides: TGTGCCAGCAGCTCGGGACAGGGGGTTAATGAAAAACTGTTTTTT. Protein product: CASSSGQGVNEKLFF. The gene calls are TRBV7-9 and TRBJ1-4; 11 bases line up with TRBD1. The CDR3 has 15 amino acids. The trim removed 4 bases at V and 4 bases at J, leaving 2 bases unmatched. The V gene's germline CDR1 is SEHNR and CDR2 FQNEAQ (reference sequence).

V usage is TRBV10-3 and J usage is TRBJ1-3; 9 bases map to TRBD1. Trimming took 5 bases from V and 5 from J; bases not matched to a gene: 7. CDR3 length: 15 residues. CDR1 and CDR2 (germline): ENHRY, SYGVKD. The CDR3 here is CAISSTGTGRNTIYF. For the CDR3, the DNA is TGTGCCATCAGTAGTACCGGGACAGGGAGAAACACCATATATTTT.

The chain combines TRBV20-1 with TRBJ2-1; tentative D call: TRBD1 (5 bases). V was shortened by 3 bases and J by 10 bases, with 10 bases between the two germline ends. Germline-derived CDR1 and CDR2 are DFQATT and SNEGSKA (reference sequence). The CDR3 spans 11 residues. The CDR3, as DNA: TGCAGTGCTAGTCAGGGCCGGGAGCAGTTCTTC. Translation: CSASQGREQFF.

CDR3 loop: CASRGRQGDSPLHF. The DNA of the CDR3 is TGTGCCAGCAGGGGAAGACAGGGGGATTCACCCCTCCACTTT. This rearrangement joins TRBV5-5 to TRBJ1-6, with 9 positions matching TRBD1. With V trimmed by 5 bases and J by 8 bases, 5 bases remained unmatched. CDR1 is SGHKS, CDR2 YYEKEE, per germline (reference sequence). This CDR3 contains 14 residues.

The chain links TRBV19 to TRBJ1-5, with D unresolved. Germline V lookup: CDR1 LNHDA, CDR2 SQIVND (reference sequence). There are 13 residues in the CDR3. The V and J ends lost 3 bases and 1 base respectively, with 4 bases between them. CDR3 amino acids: CASSITSNQPQHF. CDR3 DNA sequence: TGTGCCAGTAGTATCACCAGCAATCAGCCCCAGCATTTT.

The CDR3 is CASSHSGQGWEKLFF. CDR3 nucleotide sequence: TGTGCCAGCAGCCATTCTGGACAGGGCTGGGAAAAACTGTTTTTT. The chain carries TRBV3-1 (or the pseudogene TRBV3-2) and TRBJ1-4, with 8 bases matching TRBD1. The CDR3 loop spans 15 amino acids. Germline CDR1 reads LGHDT; CDR2 reads YNNKEL (reference sequence). The V and J ends lost 3 bases and 8 bases, in that order; junction bases with no gene match: 8.

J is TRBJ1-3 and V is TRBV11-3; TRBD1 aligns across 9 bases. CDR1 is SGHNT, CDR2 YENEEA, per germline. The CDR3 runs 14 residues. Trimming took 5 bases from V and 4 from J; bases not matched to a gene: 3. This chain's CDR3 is CASSRTGDGNTIYF. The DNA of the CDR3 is TGTGCCAGCAGCCGGACAGGGGACGGAAACACCATATATTTT.

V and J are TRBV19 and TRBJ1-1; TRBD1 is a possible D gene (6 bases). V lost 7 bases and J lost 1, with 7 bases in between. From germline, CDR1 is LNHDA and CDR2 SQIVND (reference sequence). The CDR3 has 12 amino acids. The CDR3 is CASTDRNTEAFF. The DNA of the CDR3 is TGTGCCAGTACGGACAGGAACACTGAAGCTTTCTTT.

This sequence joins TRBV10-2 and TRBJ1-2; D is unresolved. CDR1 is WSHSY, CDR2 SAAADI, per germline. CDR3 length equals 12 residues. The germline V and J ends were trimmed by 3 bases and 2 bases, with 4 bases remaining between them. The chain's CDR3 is CASSDRNYGYTF. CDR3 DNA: TGCGCCAGCAGTGACAGGAACTATGGCTACACCTTC.

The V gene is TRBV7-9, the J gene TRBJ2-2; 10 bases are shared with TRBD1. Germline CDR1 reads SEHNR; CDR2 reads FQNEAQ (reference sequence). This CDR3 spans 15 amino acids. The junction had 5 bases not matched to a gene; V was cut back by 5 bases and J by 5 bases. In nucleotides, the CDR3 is TGTGCCAGCAGCAGACAGGGGGCGATTACCGGGGAGCTGTTTTTT. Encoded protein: CASSRQGAITGELFF.

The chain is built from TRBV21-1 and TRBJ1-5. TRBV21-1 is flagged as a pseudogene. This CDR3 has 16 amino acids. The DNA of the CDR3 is TGTGCCAGCAGCAAAGCATCGGGGGAAGGCAATCAGCCCCAGCATTTT. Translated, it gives CASSKASGEGNQPQHF.

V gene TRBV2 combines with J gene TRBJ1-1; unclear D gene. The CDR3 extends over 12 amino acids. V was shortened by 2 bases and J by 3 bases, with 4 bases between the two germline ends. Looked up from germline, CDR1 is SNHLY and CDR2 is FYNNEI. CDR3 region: CASSEQDTEAFF. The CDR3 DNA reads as TGTGCCAGCAGTGAACAGGACACTGAAGCTTTCTTT.

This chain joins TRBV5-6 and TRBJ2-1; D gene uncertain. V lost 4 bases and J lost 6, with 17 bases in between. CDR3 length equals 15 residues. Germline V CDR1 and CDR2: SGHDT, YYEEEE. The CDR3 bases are TGTGCCAGCAGCCTACAACCGACGGGTTTCAATGAGCAGTTCTTC. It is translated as CASSLQPTGFNEQFF.

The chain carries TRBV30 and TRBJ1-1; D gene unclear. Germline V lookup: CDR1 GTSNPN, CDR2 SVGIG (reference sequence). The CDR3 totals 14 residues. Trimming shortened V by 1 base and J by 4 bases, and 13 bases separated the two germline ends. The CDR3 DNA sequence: TGTGCCTGGAGTGCCGCGGAAAGGATCACTGAAGCTTTCTTT. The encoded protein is CAWSAAERITEAFF.